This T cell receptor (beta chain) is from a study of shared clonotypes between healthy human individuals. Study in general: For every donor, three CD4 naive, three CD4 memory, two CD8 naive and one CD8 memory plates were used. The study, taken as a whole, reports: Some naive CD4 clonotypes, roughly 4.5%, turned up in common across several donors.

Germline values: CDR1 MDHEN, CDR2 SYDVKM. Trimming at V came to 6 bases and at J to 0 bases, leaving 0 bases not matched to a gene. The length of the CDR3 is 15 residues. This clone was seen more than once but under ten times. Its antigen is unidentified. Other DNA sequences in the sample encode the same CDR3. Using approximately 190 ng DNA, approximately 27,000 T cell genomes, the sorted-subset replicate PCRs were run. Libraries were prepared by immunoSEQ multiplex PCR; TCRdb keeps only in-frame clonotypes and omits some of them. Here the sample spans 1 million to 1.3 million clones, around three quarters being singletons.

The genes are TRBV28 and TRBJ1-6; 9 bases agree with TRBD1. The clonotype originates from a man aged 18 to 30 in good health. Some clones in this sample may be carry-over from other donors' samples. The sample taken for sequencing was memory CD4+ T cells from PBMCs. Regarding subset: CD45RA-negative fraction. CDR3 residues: CASRGQGSYNSPLHF. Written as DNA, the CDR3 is TGTGCCAGCAGGGGACAGGGCTCCTATAATTCACCCCTCCACTTT.